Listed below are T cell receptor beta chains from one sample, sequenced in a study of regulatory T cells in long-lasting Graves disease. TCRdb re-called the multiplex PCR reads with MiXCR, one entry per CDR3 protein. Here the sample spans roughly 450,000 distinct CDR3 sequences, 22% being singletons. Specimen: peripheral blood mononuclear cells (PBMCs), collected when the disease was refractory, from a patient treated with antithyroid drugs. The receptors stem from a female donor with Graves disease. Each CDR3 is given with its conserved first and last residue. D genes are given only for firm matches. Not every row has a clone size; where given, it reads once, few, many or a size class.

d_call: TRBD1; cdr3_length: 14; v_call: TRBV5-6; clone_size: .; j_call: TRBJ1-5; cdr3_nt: TGTGCCAGCAGCTTGGCGACAGGGCTTCAGCCCCAGCATTTT; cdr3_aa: CASSLATGLQPQHF
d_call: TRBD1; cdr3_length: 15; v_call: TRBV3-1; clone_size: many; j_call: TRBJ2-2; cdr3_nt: TGTGCCAGCAGCGCCCGGGACAGGGACACCGGGGAGCTGTTTTTT; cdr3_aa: CASSARDRDTGELFF
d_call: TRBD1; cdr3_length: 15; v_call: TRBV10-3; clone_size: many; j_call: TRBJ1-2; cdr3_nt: TGTGCCATCAGTGAGGGGCGGCAGGGGGCCCGGAAGGACACCTTC; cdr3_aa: CAISEGRQGARKDTF
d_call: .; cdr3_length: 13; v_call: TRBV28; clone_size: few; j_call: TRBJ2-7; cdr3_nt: TGTGCCAGCAGCCGGGGGTGGACCTACGAGCAGTACTTC; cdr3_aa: CASSRGWTYEQYF
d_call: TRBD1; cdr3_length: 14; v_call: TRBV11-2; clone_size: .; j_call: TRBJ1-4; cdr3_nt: TGTGCCAGCAGCTTAGGGGACAGGGGAGAAAAACTGTTTTTT; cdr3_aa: CASSLGDRGEKLFF
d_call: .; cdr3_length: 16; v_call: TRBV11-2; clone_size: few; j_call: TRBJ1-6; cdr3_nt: TGTGCCAGCAGTTCCAGCTCGGTCATTTCCGTTTCACCCCTCCACTTT; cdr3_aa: CASSSSSVISVSPLHF
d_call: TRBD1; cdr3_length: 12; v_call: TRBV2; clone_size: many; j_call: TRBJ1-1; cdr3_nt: TGTGCCAGCAGCGACAGGGGTAATGAAGCTTTCTTT; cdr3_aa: CASSDRGNEAFF
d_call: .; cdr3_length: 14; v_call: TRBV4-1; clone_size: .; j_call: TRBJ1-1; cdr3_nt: TGCGCCAGCAGCCCGGAGGGACTGAACACTGAAGCTTTCTTT; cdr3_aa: CASSPEGLNTEAFF
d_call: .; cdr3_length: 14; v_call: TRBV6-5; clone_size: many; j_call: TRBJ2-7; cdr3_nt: TGTGCCAGCAGTTACGAAGGGACTTCCTACGAGCAGTACTTC; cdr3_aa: CASSYEGTSYEQYF
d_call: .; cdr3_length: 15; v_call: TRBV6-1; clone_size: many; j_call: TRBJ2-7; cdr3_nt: TGTGCCAGCAGTGGACGGGACGGAAGCTCCTACGAGCAGTACTTC; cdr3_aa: CASSGRDGSSYEQYF
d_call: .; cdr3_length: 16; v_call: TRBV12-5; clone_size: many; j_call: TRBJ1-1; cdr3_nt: TGTGCTAGTGGTTTGGATCGTTGGGGTCGGAACACTGAAGCTTTCTTT; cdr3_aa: CASGLDRWGRNTEAFF